These 12 T cell receptor beta chains were sequenced from one sample in a study of blood T cell repertoires in COVID-19. Measured with immunoSEQ multiplex PCR; TCRdb has only the in-frame clones, and not every one. The sample has about 350,000 clones, approximately 89% seen once. The sequencing input was peripheral blood. Receptor source: a woman in her sixties with COVID-19, enrolled during active disease.

The V gene is TRBV6-6, the J gene TRBJ1-2; D possibly corresponds to TRBD1 (5 bases). Germline assignment: CDR1 MNHNY and CDR2 SVGAGI (reference sequence). The CDR3 sequence is 11 residues long. The V end was cut by 6 bases, the J end by 7 bases, with 9 bases between. DNA of the CDR3: TGTGCCAGCAGCTATAGGGGTGGCTACACCTTC. It codes for CASSYRGGYTF.

The chain links TRBV11-3 to TRBJ2-3; 8 nucleotides align to TRBD1. Germline CDR1 and CDR2: SGHNT and YENEEA. The CDR3 is made up of 14 amino acids. V lost 4 bases and J lost 3; bases outside the gene matches: 3. The CDR3 loop is CASSYGQGTDTQYF. The CDR3 DNA reads as TGTGCCAGCAGCTACGGACAGGGAACAGATACGCAGTATTTT.

This clone occurred once. The CDR3: CSGTSVSNYGYTF. The CDR3 region has the DNA TGCAGCGGGACTAGTGTATCGAACTATGGCTACACCTTC. The chain joins TRBV29-1 to TRBJ1-2; D uncertain. Trimming left V 7 bases short and J 2 bases short, with 14 bases between. CDR1 SQVTM and CDR2 ANQGSEA come from the germline V gene. This CDR3 region has 13 residues.

The chain employs TRBV3-1 (or the pseudogene TRBV3-2) and TRBJ1-2, with 11 bases identical to TRBD1. This CDR3 is 14 amino acids long. Per germline, CDR1 LGHDT and CDR2 YNNKEL (reference sequence). Germline trimming cut 5 bases from V and 6 bases from J; bases unmatched to any gene: 5. The CDR3 nucleotides are TGTGCCAGCAGCACAGGACAGGGGGCGGATGGCTACACCTTC. It encodes CASSTGQGADGYTF.

The rearrangement joins TRBV27 to TRBJ1-1; 7 bases are a match to TRBD1. The trim removed 6 bases at V and 2 bases at J, leaving 6 bases unmatched. The CDR3 is made up of 14 amino acids. Germline values: CDR1 MNHEY, CDR2 SMNVEV (reference sequence). In nucleotides, the CDR3 is TGTGCCAGCAGCCACGACAGGGTAAACACTGAAGCTTTCTTT. Translation: CASSHDRVNTEAFF.

The genes are TRBV6-5 and TRBJ1-2, with a weak D call TRBD1 (5 bases). The V gene's germline CDR1 is MNHEY and CDR2 SVGAGI. The CDR3 consists of 13 residues. V dropped 6 bases and J dropped 9 bases, with 17 bases sitting between them. The CDR3 nucleotides read TGTGCCAGCAGGGGGGGGGAGACAGCTAGCTACACCTTC. This sequence encodes CASRGGETASYTF.

The table lists this clone with a count of one. The chain combines TRBV9 with TRBJ2-7, with D tentatively TRBD1 (5 bases). CDR3 length: 13 residues. Germline V lookup: CDR1 SGDLS, CDR2 YYNGEE. Trimming removed 0 bases from V and 3 bases from J, with 7 bases in between. The CDR3 coding sequence is TGTGCCAGCAGCGTAGAAGGGGACTACGAGCAGTACTTC. This gives the protein CASSVEGDYEQYF.

The table lists this clone with a count of one. This chain joins TRBV5-4 and TRBJ2-3; D is possibly TRBD2 (5 bases). Trimming took 2 bases from V and 8 from J, leaving 15 bases between them. The CDR3 is made up of 14 amino acids. The germline CDR1 and CDR2 sequences are SGHNT and YYREEE (reference sequence). CDR3 sequence: CASSFDSGRGTQYF. The DNA for the CDR3 is TGTGCCAGCAGCTTTGACTCAGGCCGGGGTACGCAGTATTTT. The complete variable domain, with remaining parts taken from reference TRBV5-4 and TRBJ2-3, reads ETGVTQSPTHLIKTRGQQVTLRCSSQSGHNTVSWYQQALGQGPQFIFQYYREEENGRGNFPPRFSGLQFPNYSSELNVNALELDDSALYLCASSFDSGRGTQYFGPGTRLTVL.

The gene calls are TRBV29-1 and TRBJ1-4; TRBD1 might be the D (6 bases). The V and J ends lost 4 bases and 8 bases respectively, with 14 bases between them. The CDR3 has 13 amino acids. The germline V gene has CDR1 SQVTM and CDR2 ANQGSEA. In DNA form, the CDR3 reads TGCAGCGTTGTGGGGGGGGCAGGCGAAAAACTGTTTTTT. Its protein is CSVVGGAGEKLFF.

This rearrangement joins TRBV20-1 to TRBJ2-3, with 11 bases aligning to TRBD2. This CDR3 region has 16 residues. V was clipped by 3 bases and J by 5 bases; unmatched bases: 10. CDR1 and CDR2 (germline): DFQATT, SNEGSKA (reference sequence). The CDR3 loop reads CSASLAGGRQLDTQYF. The CDR3 nucleotides are TGCAGTGCTAGTTTAGCGGGGGGGCGACAATTAGATACGCAGTATTTT.

The CDR3 DNA reads as TGTGCCAGCTCACCAACCGGGACATCAAAAATAGAAGCTTTCTTT. This sequence encodes CASSPTGTSKIEAFF. The V and J genes are TRBV18 and TRBJ1-1; D is possibly TRBD1 (6 bases). Trimming pared 2 bases from V and 8 bases from J, leaving 18 bases between. Germline V lookup: CDR1 KGHSH, CDR2 LQKENI. This CDR3 is built from 15 residues.

V usage is TRBV19 and J usage is TRBJ1-5; TRBD1 is a possible D gene (5 bases). V lost 3 bases to trimming and J lost 4 bases, with 19 bases between them. The CDR3 length is 17 residues. Germline V gives CDR1 LNHDA, CDR2 SQIVND (reference sequence). CDR3 nucleotides: TGTGCCAGTAGTATCTACAGGCCCGAGGCCCTTAATCAGCCCCAGCATTTT. Translated: CASSIYRPEALNQPQHF.